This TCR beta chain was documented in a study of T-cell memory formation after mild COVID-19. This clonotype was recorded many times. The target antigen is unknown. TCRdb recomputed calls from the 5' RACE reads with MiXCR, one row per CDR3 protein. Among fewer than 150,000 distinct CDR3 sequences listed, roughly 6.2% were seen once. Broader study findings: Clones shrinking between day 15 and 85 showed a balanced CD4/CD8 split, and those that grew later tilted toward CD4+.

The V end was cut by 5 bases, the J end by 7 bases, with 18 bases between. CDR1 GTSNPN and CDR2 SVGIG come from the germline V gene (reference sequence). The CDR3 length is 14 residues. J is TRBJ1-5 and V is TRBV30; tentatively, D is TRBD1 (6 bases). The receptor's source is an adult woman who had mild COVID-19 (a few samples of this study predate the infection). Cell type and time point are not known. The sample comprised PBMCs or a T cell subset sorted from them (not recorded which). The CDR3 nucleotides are TGTGCCTGGGCTACAGGGCAAGTGAGGCAGCCCCAGCATTTT. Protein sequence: CAWATGQVRQPQHF.